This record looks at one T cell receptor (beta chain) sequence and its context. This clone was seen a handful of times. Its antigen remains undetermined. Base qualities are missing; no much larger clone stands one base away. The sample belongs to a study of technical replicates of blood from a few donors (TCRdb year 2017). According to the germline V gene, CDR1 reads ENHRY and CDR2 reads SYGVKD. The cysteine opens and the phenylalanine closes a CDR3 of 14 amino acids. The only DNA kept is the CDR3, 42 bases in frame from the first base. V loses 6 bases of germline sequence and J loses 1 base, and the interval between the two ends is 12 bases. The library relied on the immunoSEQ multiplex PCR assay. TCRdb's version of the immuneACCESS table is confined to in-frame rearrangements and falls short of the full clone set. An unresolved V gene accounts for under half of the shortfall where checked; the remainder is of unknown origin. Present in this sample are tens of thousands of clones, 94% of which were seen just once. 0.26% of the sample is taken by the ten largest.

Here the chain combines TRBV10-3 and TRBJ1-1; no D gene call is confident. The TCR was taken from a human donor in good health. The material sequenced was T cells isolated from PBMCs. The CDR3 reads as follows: CAIRSVRGNTEAFF. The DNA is TGTGCCATCAGAAGCGTTCGGGGGAACACTGAAGCTTTCTTT.